These 28 T cell receptor beta chains originate from one sample sequenced in a study of T cells in women clearing cervical HPV infection. Measured with immunoSEQ multiplex PCR; TCRdb has only the in-frame clones, and not every one. The listing contains around 22,000 clones. Sequencing was carried out using blood buffy coat. The receptors originated from a woman aged 18 to 69 with a cervical HPV16 infection that either progressed to CIN3+ or cleared (not recorded which).

Regarding this clone: The read falls 3 residues short of the CDR3 end, and the missing part is taken from the germline J gene. The V gene is TRBV18, the J gene TRBJ2-6; a possible D gene is TRBD1 (5 bases). Germline V gene sequence: CDR1 KGHSH, CDR2 LQKENI. The CDR3 consists of 16 residues. V lost 0 bases and J lost 2, with 8 bases in between. CDR3 sequence reads: CASSPPRAAGANVLTF. The CDR3 DNA, read in part, is TGTGCCAGCTCACCACCCAGGGCCGCTGGGGCCAACGTC. The full variable domain, rest sourced from reference TRBV18 and TRBJ2-6, is NAGVMQNPRHLVRRRGQEARLRCSPMKGHSHVYWYRQLPEEGLKFMVYLQKENIIDESGMPKERFSAEFPKEGPSILRIQQVVRGDSAAYFCASSPPRAAGANVLTFGAGSRLTVL.

In the case of this clone: The read comes to an end 3 residues before the CDR3 does, leaving the germline J gene to fill in the end. The chain has TRBV6-4 and TRBJ1-6; tentative D call: TRBD1 (5 bases). There are 14 residues in the CDR3. Germline-derived CDR1 and CDR2 are MRHNA and SNTAGT. The ends were cut back, 3 bases at V and 12 bases at J, with 15 bases in the middle. The CDR3 spells CASSEDNYGKPLHF. The DNA read from the CDR3 is TGTGCCAGCAGTGAGGACAACTACGGGAAACCC.

As regards this clone: The read terminates 3 residues before the CDR3 end, so the remaining end is supplied by the germline J gene. The chain links TRBV11-3 to TRBJ2-1; 9 positions agree with TRBD2. CDR1 SGHNT and CDR2 YENEEA come from the germline V gene. There are 14 residues in the CDR3. J was trimmed by 5 bases and V by 6 bases; bases with no gene match: 5. The CDR3 loop is CASSAGGSNNEQFF. The sequenced part of the CDR3 DNA is TGTGCCAGCAGTGCGGGGGGGTCCAACAATGAG.

Worth noting for this clone: Read coverage stops 3 residues before the CDR3 terminus; the germline J gene supplies the remainder. V is TRBV6-1 and J is TRBJ2-4, with D possibly matching TRBD1 (6 bases). Germline CDR1 and CDR2: MNHNS and SASEGT. This CDR3 is 14 amino acids long. CDR3 DNA (partial): TGTGCCAGCAGTGAACTCCCACAGGGATTTGGT. This sequence encodes CASSELPQGFG. The complete CDR3 reads CASSELPQGFGQYF.

As for this clone: The read stops 3 residues short of the end of the CDR3; the missing end is completed from the germline J gene. This chain connects TRBV10-3 to TRBJ2-1, with 7 bases matching TRBD1. The V gene's germline CDR1 is ENHRY and CDR2 SYGVKD. With 6 bases clipped from V and 8 bases from J, the junction kept 4 bases outside the gene matches. The CDR3 has 12 amino acids. The part of the CDR3 DNA that was read is TGTGCCATCAGCTCGACAGGGCATGAG. Translation: CAISSTGHE. In full, the CDR3 reads CAISSTGHEQFF.

Turning to this clone: The read finishes 3 residues shy of the CDR3 end, and the germline J gene is used to complete it. V usage is TRBV7-9 and J usage is TRBJ2-3; possibly TRBD1 for D (5 bases). Germline V gene sequence: CDR1 SEHNR, CDR2 FQNEAQ (reference sequence). The CDR3 totals 14 residues. The CDR3 bases that were read are TGTGCCAGCAGCTTATTAAGGGGTCAAGAGACG. This codes for CASSLLRGQET. In full, the CDR3 reads CASSLLRGQETQYF.

For this clone: Coverage ceases 3 residues before the CDR3 finishes, and the germline J gene fills in the end. The chain recombines TRBV5-1 with TRBJ1-6; unclear D gene. V was trimmed by 0 bases and J by 4 bases, leaving 5 bases between them. CDR1 and CDR2 from the germline V gene are SGHRS and YFSETQ. CDR3 length equals 14 residues. The CDR3 bases that were read are TGCGCCAGCAGCTTGGGGCAGTATAATTCACCC. Encoded protein: CASSLGQYNSP. The CDR3 in its entirety is CASSLGQYNSPLHF.

Details on this clone: The read ends 3 residues before the CDR3 terminus; that terminus is restored from the germline J gene. The V gene is TRBV7-9, the J gene TRBJ1-2; D perhaps matches TRBD1 (6 bases). The germline V gene encodes CDR1 SEHNR and CDR2 FQNEAQ (reference sequence). This CDR3 comprises 14 residues. Here the CDR3 reads CASSHNPTGVDYTF. CDR3 DNA (partial): TGTGCCAGCAGCCACAACCCGACAGGAGTCGAC.

Concerning this clone: The observed sequence ends 3 residues before the CDR3 terminus, with the missing tail filled in from the germline J gene. J is TRBJ2-2 and V is TRBV5-4; D not resolved. The CDR3 is 14 residues long. V lost 3 bases and J lost 1, with 7 bases in between. Germline V gene data show CDR1 as SGHNT and CDR2 as YYREEE (reference sequence). The CDR3: CASSSVQNTGELFF. CDR3 bases read: TGTGCCAGCAGCTCGGTTCAGAACACCGGGGAG.

As regards this clone: The read terminates 3 residues before the CDR3 end, so the remaining end is supplied by the germline J gene. This chain connects TRBV19 to TRBJ2-5, with D tentatively TRBD1 (5 bases). V shed 7 bases and J shed 2 bases, with 26 bases lying between them. The CDR3 loop spans 18 amino acids. The V gene's germline CDR1 is LNHDA and CDR2 SQIVND (reference sequence). CDR3 loop: CASNNWTHKRGIQETQYF. CDR3 DNA, as far as it was read: TGTGCCAGTAATAATTGGACCCATAAAAGGGGAATACAAGAGACC.

A word on this clone: The observed sequence ends 3 residues before the CDR3 terminus, with the missing tail filled in from the germline J gene. The rearrangement joins TRBV5-1 to TRBJ1-1, with TRBD1 identical over 9 bases. The J segment lost 4 bases and the V segment lost 4 bases, leaving 8 bases of the junction unmatched. This CDR3 region has 15 residues. Germline CDR1 SGHRS, CDR2 YFSETQ. The covered CDR3 bases are TGCGCCAGCAGCCTAAAAACAGGGGGCATCACTGAA. It specifies CASSLKTGGITE. The complete CDR3 protein is CASSLKTGGITEAFF.

With regard to this clone: Read coverage stops 3 residues before the CDR3 terminus; the germline J gene supplies the remainder. The chain recombines TRBV30 with TRBJ2-2; 9 bases match TRBD1. Germline CDR1 GTSNPN, CDR2 SVGIG (reference sequence). CDR3 length: 13 amino acids. The sequenced CDR3 bases are TGTGCCTATGTGGACAGGGGAGGCGAAAAG. Encoded protein: CAYVDRGGEK. In full, the CDR3 reads CAYVDRGGEKLFF. The full variable domain, in which reference TRBV30 and TRBJ2-2 provide the parts outside the CDR3, is SQTIHQWPATLVQPVGSPLSLECTVEGTSNPNLYWYRQAAGRGLQLLFYSVGIGQISSEVPQNLSASRPQDRQFILSSKKLLLSDSGFYLCAYVDRGGEKLFFGEGSRLTVL.

With regard to this clone: The observed sequence ends 3 residues before the CDR3 terminus, with the missing tail filled in from the germline J gene. This same CDR3 is encoded by further DNA sequences in the sample. V and J are TRBV18 and TRBJ2-4; 9 bases align to TRBD1. J lost 4 bases, V lost 6 bases, and 13 bases had no gene match. CDR1 KGHSH and CDR2 LQKENI come from the germline V gene. The CDR3 length is 17 residues. CDR3 in amino acids: CASSPPPLGTGKNIQYF. The sequenced part of the CDR3 DNA is TGTGCCAGCTCCCCCCCTCCCCTCGGGACAGGGAAAAACATT.

Details on this clone: The read halts 3 residues ahead of the CDR3 end, with the missing end drawn from the germline J gene. V usage is TRBV7-2 and J usage is TRBJ1-2; 10 bases align to TRBD1. The CDR3 has 15 amino acids. J gave up 0 bases and V 4 bases, and 2 bases lay outside the gene matches. CDR1 and CDR2 from the germline V gene are SGHTA and FQGNSA. The CDR3 bases that were read are TGTGCCAGCAGCTACGGACAGGGGGCTAACTATGGC. Translated: CASSYGQGANYG. The whole CDR3 reads CASSYGQGANYGYTF.

Remarks on this clone: The read terminates 3 residues before the CDR3 end, so the remaining end is supplied by the germline J gene. The chain couples TRBV2 to TRBJ2-7; 12 bases map to TRBD2. Trimming at V came to 6 bases and at J to 4 bases, leaving 7 bases not matched to a gene. The CDR3 sequence is 15 residues long. In germline, CDR1 is SNHLY, CDR2 FYNNEI. The part of the CDR3 DNA that was read is TGTGCCAGCAGAGCACCGGGACTAGCGGGTTACGAG. Translation: CASRAPGLAGYE. The full CDR3 protein reads CASRAPGLAGYEQYF.

Comments on this clone: Relative to the germline gene, one junction end is altered; a read error may explain this. The read terminates 3 residues before the CDR3 end, so the remaining end is supplied by the germline J gene. The chain uses TRBV14 and TRBJ2-3, with TRBD2 matching 11 bases. This CDR3 has 19 amino acids. Germline V gene lookup returns CDR1 SGHDN and CDR2 FVKESK. The CDR3 loop is CANSPLAGGPVSFTDTQYF. The DNA read from the CDR3 is TGTGCCAACAGCCCATTAGCGGGAGGGCCCGTCTCTTTCACAGATACG. Supplemented by reference TRBV14 and TRBJ2-3, the full variable domain reads EAGVTQFPSHSVIEKGQTVTLRCDPISGHDNLYWYRRVMGKEIKFLLHFVKESKQDESGMPNNRFLAERTGGTYSTLKVQPAELEDSGVYFCANSPLAGGPVSFTDTQYFGPGTRLTVL.

Of note for this clone: The CDR3 end lies 3 residues beyond the end of the read and is filled in from the germline J gene. This sequence joins TRBV7-2 and TRBJ2-7, with TRBD2 matching over 9 bases. The CDR3 is 14 amino acids. With V trimmed by 6 bases and J by 2 bases, 5 bases remained unmatched. Looked up from germline, CDR1 is SGHTA and CDR2 is FQGNSA. CDR3 bases read: TGTGCCAGCAGTAGGGTAGCGGGAGCCTACGAG. Translation: CASSRVAGAYE. The whole CDR3 sequence is CASSRVAGAYEQYF.

As to this clone: Sequencing ends 3 residues short of the CDR3 end; the germline J gene provides the rest. V usage is TRBV25-1 and J usage is TRBJ2-3, with 10 bases fitting TRBD1. The CDR3 covers 15 residues. Germline CDR1 reads MGHDK; CDR2 reads SYGVNS. With 7 bases clipped from V and 0 bases from J, the junction kept 4 bases outside the gene matches. CDR3 loop: CASIGTGASTDTQYF. The covered CDR3 bases are TGTGCCAGCATTGGGACAGGGGCAAGCACAGATACG.

Worth noting for this clone: Sequencing ends 3 residues short of the CDR3 end; the germline J gene provides the rest. This chain links TRBV30 with TRBJ2-3; D is unresolved. The V gene's germline CDR1 is GTSNPN and CDR2 SVGIG (reference sequence). This CDR3 is 12 amino acids long. Partial CDR3 DNA: TGTGCCTGGGGCGGTGACCAAGAGACG. Its protein is CAWGGDQET. The whole CDR3 reads CAWGGDQETQYF.

A remark on this clone: The missing CDR3 end, 3 residues past where the read stops, is filled in from the germline J gene. The gene calls are TRBV7-3 and TRBJ1-2; TRBD1 is a possible D gene (5 bases). V was cut by 0 bases and J by 6 bases, with 11 bases left in between. This CDR3 region has 14 residues. Germline CDR1 is SGHTA and CDR2 is FQGTGA. Incomplete CDR3 DNA: TGTGCCAGCAGCTTAACCGGGGGATCGGATGGC. It is translated as CASSLTGGSDG. The entire CDR3 reads CASSLTGGSDGYTF.

Regarding this clone: From the germline J gene comes the end of the CDR3, since the read stops 3 residues before it. The chain carries TRBV7-2 and TRBJ1-4, with D possibly being TRBD1 (5 bases). CDR1 and CDR2 (germline): SGHTA, FQGNSA. Trimming stripped 6 bases from V and 8 bases from J, with 19 bases between. CDR3 size: 15 residues. The CDR3 protein is CASSPTGGTGEKLFF. CDR3 bases read: TGTGCCAGCAGTCCAACGGGGGGTACAGGCGAAAAA. The variable domain in full, completed from reference TRBV7-2 and TRBJ1-4, reads GAGVSQSPSNKVTEKGKDVELRCDPISGHTALYWYRQSLGQGLEFLIYFQGNSAPDKSGLPSDRFSAERTGGSVSTLTIQRTQQEDSAVYLCASSPTGGTGEKLFFGSGTQLSVL.

The CDR3 DNA, read in part, is TGTGCCAGCAGCAGAATAAGACTAGCTATCACAGATACG. It yields the protein CASSRIRLAITDT. The complete CDR3 protein is CASSRIRLAITDTQYF. V usage is TRBV6-2 or TRBV6-3 and J usage is TRBJ2-3; 7 positions match TRBD2. The observed sequence ends 3 residues before the CDR3 terminus, with the missing tail filled in from the germline J gene. Trimming removed 6 bases from V and 2 bases from J; junction bases left unmatched: 11. Germline values: CDR1 MNHEY, CDR2 SVGEGT. The CDR3 contains 16 residues.

Details on this clone: The CDR3 end is not reached by the read, which stops 3 residues before it; the germline J gene fills it in. J is TRBJ2-5 and V is TRBV5-1; D gene unclear. Germline CDR1 and CDR2: SGHRS and YFSETQ. The CDR3 extends over 13 amino acids. The V gene lost 0 bases and the J gene lost 2 bases, with 5 bases spanning the gap. CDR3 DNA, as far as it was read: TGCGCCAGCAGCTTGGGACAACAAGAGACC. The encoded protein is CASSLGQQET. The whole CDR3 sequence is CASSLGQQETQYF.

Remarks on this clone: Read sequence stops 3 residues before the CDR3 end, and the germline J gene provides the missing end. V gene TRBV7-3 combines with J gene TRBJ1-4; D is perhaps TRBD1 (5 bases). The CDR3 loop spans 17 amino acids. Germline CDR1 reads SGHTA; CDR2 reads FQGTGA. The CDR3 reads CASSLAGGSSGANVLFF. CDR3 DNA (partial): TGTGCCAGCAGCTTAGCGGGGGGAAGCTCTGGGGCCAACGTA.

As concerns this clone: With the read ending 3 residues before the CDR3 end, the germline J gene is used to fill in that end. The chain joins TRBV7-9 to TRBJ2-3; 9 nucleotides line up with TRBD1. The J segment lost 2 bases and the V segment lost 3 bases, leaving 3 bases of the junction unmatched. The CDR3 loop spans 15 amino acids. Germline V gene data show CDR1 as SEHNR and CDR2 as FQNEAQ (reference sequence). CDR3 region: CASSFGTGYTDTQYF. Partial CDR3 DNA: TGTGCCAGCAGCTTCGGGACAGGGTACACAGATACG.

This clone is classed as medium-sized (0.01 to 0.1%) by frequency. The read halts 3 residues ahead of the CDR3 end, with the missing end drawn from the germline J gene. V usage is TRBV19 and J usage is TRBJ2-2; TRBD2 agrees at 7 bases. Trimming at V came to 3 bases and at J to 4 bases, leaving 5 bases not matched to a gene. This CDR3 is 15 amino acids long. Germline lookup yields CDR1 LNHDA and CDR2 SQIVND (reference sequence). The DNA read from the CDR3 is TGTGCCAGTAGTATCGGGGGGAAGGTCACCGGGGAG. This sequence encodes CASSIGGKVTGE. The whole CDR3 is CASSIGGKVTGELFF.

As to this clone: The CDR3 end falls 3 residues outside the read, so it is completed with the germline J gene. The J gene is TRBJ2-2, the V gene TRBV2; D perhaps matches TRBD1 (6 bases). Per the germline V gene, CDR1 is SNHLY and CDR2 is FYNNEI. CDR3 size: 17 residues. CDR3 region: CASTRTGLTSGANVLFF. CDR3 DNA (partial): TGTGCCAGCACCCGAACAGGGCTTACTTCAGGGGCCAACGTG.

A word on this clone: The read terminates 3 residues before the CDR3 end, so the remaining end is supplied by the germline J gene. V gene TRBV11-3 combines with J gene TRBJ2-2, with D possibly TRBD1 on 5 matching bases. The CDR3 has 14 residues. CDR1 is SGHNT and CDR2 is YENEEA in the germline V gene. CDR3 residues: CASSVYSGANVLFF. Incomplete CDR3 DNA: TGTGCCAGCAGCGTCTACTCTGGGGCCAACGTG.